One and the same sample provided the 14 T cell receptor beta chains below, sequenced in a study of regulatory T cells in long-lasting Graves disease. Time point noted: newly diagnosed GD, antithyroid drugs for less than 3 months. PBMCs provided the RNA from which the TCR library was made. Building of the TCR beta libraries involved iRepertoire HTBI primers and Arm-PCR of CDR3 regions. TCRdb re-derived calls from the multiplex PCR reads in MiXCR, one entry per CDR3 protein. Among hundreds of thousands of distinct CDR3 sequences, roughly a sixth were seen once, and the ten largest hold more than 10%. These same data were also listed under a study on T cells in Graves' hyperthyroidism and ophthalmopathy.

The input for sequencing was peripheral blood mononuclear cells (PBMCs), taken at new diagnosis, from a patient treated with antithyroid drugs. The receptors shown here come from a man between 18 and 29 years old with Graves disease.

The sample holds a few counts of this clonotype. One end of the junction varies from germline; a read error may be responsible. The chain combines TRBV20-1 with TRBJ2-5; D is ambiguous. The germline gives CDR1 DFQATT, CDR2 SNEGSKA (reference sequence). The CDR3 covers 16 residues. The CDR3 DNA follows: TGCAGTGTTAGAGATAGGAGACGACAAGCCGAAGAGACCCAGTACTTC. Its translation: CSVRDRRRQAEETQYF.

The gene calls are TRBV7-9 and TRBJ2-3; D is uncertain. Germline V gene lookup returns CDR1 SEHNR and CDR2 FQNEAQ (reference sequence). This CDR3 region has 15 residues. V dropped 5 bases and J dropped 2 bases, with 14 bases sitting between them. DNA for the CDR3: TGTGCCAGCAGCGCAATGCGGCTACTCACAGATACGCAGTATTTT. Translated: CASSAMRLLTDTQYF.

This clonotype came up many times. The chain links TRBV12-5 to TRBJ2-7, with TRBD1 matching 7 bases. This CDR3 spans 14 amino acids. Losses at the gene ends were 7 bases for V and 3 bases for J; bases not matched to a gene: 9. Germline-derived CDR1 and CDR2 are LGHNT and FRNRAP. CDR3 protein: CASDVTGVGYEQYF. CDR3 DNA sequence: TGTGCTAGTGATGTAACAGGGGTCGGCTACGAGCAGTACTTC.

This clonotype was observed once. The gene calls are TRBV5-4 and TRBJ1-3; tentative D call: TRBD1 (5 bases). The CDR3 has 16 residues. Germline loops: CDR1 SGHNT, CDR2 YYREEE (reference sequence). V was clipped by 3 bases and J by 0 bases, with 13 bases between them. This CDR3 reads CASSSVGPNSGNTIYF. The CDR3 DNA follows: TGTGCCAGCAGCTCGGTGGGGCCAAACTCTGGAAACACCATATATTTT.

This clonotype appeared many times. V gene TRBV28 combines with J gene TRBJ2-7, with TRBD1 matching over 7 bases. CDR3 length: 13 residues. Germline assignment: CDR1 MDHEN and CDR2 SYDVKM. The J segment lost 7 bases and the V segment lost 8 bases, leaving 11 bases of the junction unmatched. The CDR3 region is CASYGTATSEQYF. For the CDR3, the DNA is TGTGCCAGCTACGGGACAGCCACCTCAGAGCAGTACTTC.

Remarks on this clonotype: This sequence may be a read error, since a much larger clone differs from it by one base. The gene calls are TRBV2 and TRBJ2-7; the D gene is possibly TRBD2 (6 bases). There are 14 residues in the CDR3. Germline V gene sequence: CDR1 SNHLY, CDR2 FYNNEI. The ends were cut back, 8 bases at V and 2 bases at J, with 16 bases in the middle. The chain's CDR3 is CASGGRDWAYEQYF. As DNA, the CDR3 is TGTGCCAGCGGCGGCCGGGACTGGGCCTACGAGCAGTACTTC.

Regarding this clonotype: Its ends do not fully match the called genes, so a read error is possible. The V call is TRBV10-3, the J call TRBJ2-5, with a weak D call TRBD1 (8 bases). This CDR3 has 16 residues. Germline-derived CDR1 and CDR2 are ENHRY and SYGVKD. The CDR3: CAISDPDRARGETQYF. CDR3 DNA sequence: TGTGCCATCAGTGATCCGGACAGGGCCCGGGGGGAGACCCAATACTTC.

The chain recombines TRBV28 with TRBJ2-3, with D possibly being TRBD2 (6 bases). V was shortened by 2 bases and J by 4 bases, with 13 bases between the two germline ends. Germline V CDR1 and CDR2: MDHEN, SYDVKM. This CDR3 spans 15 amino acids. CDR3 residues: CASSLIDGSADTQYF. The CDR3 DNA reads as TGTGCCAGCAGTTTAATCGACGGGAGCGCAGATACGCAGTATTTT.

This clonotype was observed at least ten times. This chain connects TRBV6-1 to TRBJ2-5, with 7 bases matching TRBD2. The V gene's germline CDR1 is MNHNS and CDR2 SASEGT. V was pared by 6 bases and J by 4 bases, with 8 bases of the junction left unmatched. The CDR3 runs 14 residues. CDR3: CASRPGLSGETQYF. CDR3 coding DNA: TGTGCCAGCAGGCCGGGACTAAGCGGAGAGACCCAGTACTTC.

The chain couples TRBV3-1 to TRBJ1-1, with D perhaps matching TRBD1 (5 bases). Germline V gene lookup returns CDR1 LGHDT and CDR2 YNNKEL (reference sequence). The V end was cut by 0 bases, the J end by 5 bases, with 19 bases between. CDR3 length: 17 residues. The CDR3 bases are TGTGCCAGCAGCCAAGATCCGTTAAGGGGTAGTCTAACTGAAGCTTTCTTT. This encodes CASSQDPLRGSLTEAFF.

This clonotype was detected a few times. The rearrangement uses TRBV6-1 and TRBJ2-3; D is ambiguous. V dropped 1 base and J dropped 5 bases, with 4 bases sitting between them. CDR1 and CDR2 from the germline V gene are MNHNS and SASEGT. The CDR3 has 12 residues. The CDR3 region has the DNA TGTGCCAGCAGTGAAGGAGAAGATACGCAGTATTTT. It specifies CASSEGEDTQYF.

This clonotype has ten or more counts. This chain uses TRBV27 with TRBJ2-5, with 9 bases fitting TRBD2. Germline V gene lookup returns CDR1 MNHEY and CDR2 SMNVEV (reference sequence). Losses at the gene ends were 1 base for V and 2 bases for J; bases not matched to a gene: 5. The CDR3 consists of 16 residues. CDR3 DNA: TGTGCCAGCAGTTTATTCTCTAGCGGGAAACAAGAGACCCAGTACTTC. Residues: CASSLFSSGKQETQYF.

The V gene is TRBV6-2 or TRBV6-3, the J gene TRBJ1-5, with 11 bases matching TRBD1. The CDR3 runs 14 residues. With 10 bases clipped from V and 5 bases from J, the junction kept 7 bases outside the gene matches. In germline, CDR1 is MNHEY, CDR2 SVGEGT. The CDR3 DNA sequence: TGTGCCATCACGGACAGGGGGCGCGATCAGCCCCAGCATTTT. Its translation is CAITDRGRDQPQHF.

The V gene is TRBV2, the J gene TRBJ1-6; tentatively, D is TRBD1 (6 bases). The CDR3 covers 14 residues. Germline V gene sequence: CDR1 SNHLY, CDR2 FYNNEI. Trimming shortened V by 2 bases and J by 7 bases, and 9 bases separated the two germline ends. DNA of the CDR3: TGTGCCAGCAGTGAACCAGGGGTAAATTCACCCCTCCACTTT. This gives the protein CASSEPGVNSPLHF.